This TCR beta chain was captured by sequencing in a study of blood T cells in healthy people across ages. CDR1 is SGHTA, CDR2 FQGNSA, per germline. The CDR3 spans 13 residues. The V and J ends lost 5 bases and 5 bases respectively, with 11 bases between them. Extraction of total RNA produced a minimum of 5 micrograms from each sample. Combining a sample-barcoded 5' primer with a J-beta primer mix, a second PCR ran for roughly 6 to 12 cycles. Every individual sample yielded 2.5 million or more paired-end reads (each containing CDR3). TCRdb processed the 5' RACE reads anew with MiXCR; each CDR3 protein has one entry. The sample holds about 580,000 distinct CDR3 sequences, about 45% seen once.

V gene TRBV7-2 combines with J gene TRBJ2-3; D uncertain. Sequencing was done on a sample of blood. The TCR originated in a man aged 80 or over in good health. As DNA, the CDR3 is TGTGCCAGCAGCCGATTAAAAGTAGATACGCAGTATTTT. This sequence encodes CASSRLKVDTQYF.